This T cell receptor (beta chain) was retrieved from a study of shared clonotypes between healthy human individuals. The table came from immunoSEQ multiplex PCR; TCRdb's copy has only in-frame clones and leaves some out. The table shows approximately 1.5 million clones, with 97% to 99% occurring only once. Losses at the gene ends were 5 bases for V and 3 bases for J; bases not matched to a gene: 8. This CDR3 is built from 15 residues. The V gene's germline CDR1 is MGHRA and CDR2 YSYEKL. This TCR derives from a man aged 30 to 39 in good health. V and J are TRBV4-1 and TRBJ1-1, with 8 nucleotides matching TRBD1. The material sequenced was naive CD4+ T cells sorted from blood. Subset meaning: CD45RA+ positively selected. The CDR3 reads CASSKGQGGDTEAFF. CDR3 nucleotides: TGCGCCAGCAGCAAAGGACAGGGTGGGGACACTGAAGCTTTCTTT.